This T cell receptor (beta chain) derives from a study of T cells in Graves' hyperthyroidism and ophthalmopathy. The source material, RNA transcripts, was used to amplify TCR beta CDR3 regions. Carried out on the TCR CDR3, a first-round RT-PCR used the HTBI primer set. In TCRdb, the multiplex PCR reads were re-called with MiXCR into one record per CDR3 protein. Among about 560,000 distinct CDR3 sequences listed, roughly a sixth were seen once. Study findings and constraints: Ophthalmopathy could be told apart from stable hyperthyroidism with a 13 V-J model.

This clonotype was detected only a few times. Antigen unknown. What was sequenced was blood. The receptor comes from a woman under 30 with Graves' hyperthyroidism.

This CDR3 is CSAEANRPGELFF. The CDR3 nucleotides read TGCAGTGCCGAAGCAAATCGTCCCGGGGAGCTGTTTTTT. The genes are TRBV20-1 and TRBJ2-2; no clear D. The CDR3 has 13 amino acids. The V gene's germline CDR1 is DFQATT and CDR2 SNEGSKA (reference sequence). V lost 6 bases, J lost 6 bases, and 14 bases lay in between.